Shown below are 19 T cell receptor beta chains from a single sample sequenced in a study of T-cell memory formation after mild COVID-19. TCRdb called the 5' RACE reads again in MiXCR, with one record for every CDR3 protein. This sample has hundreds of thousands of distinct CDR3 sequences; roughly 17% occur once, and the top ten carry roughly a fifth. Source material: PBMCs or a T cell subset sorted from them (not recorded which). The origin of the receptors is a man between 18 and 29 years old who had mild COVID-19 (a few samples of this study predate the infection). Cell type and time point are not known.

This clonotype showed up just a few times. V gene TRBV7-9 combines with J gene TRBJ1-2; TRBD1 agrees at 7 bases. The V and J ends lost 1 base and 3 bases, in that order; junction bases with no gene match: 5. The CDR3 runs 15 residues. Germline V gene lookup returns CDR1 SEHNR and CDR2 FQNEAQ (reference sequence). As DNA, the CDR3 is TGTGCCAGCAGCTTAGTGGAGGGGGCCTACTATGGCTACACCTTC. Translated, it gives CASSLVEGAYYGYTF. Using reference TRBV7-9 and TRBJ1-2 for the parts outside the CDR3, the full variable domain is DTGVSQNPRHKITKRGQNVTFRCDPISEHNRLYWYRQTLGQGPEFLTYFQNEAQLEKSRLLSDRFSAERPKGSFSTLEIQRTEQGDSAMYLCASSLVEGAYYGYTFGSGTRLTVV.

In its sample, this clonotype was seen a few times. At one end the junction does not follow the germline gene, possibly because of a read error. This chain uses TRBV7-7 with TRBJ2-1; D uncertain. Germline CDR1 and CDR2: SSHAT and FNYEAQ (reference sequence). The CDR3 has 12 amino acids. The CDR3, as DNA: TGTGCTAGCAGCTTAGAATTGGCTGAGCAGTTCTTC. Protein sequence: CASSLELAEQFF. The whole variable domain, remainder taken from reference TRBV7-7 and TRBJ2-1, is GAGVSQSPRYKVTKRGQDVTLRCDPISSHATLYWYQQALGQGPEFLTYFNYEAQPDKSGLPSDRFSAERPEGSISTLTIQRTEQRDSAMYRCASSLELAEQFFGPGTRLTVL.

The chain is built from TRBV11-2 and TRBJ1-1; no clear D gene. V lost 4 bases and J lost 4, with 13 bases in between. The CDR3 is 14 residues long. Germline CDR1 is SGHAT and CDR2 is FQNNGV. CDR3 nucleotide sequence: TGTGCCAGCAGCTCCCCACGGGATGGCACTGAAGCTTTCTTT. It yields the protein CASSSPRDGTEAFF.

This clonotype was observed a handful of times. CDR3 sequence reads: CASSPKWGGEQYF. In nucleotides, the CDR3 is TGTGCCAGCAGCCCTAAGTGGGGGGGCGAGCAGTACTTC. The chain uses TRBV7-9 and TRBJ2-7, with 7 bases matching TRBD2. Germline assignment: CDR1 SEHNR and CDR2 FQNEAQ (reference sequence). The CDR3 is 13 amino acids. Germline trimming cut 5 bases from V and 6 bases from J; bases unmatched to any gene: 7. The full variable domain, completed using reference TRBV7-9 and TRBJ2-7, is DTGVSQNPRHKITKRGQNVTFRCDPISEHNRLYWYRQTLGQGPEFLTYFQNEAQLEKSRLLSDRFSAERPKGSFSTLEIQRTEQGDSAMYLCASSPKWGGEQYFGPGTRLTVT.

The chain links TRBV18 to TRBJ1-1; tentative D call: TRBD1 (6 bases). From germline, CDR1 is KGHSH and CDR2 LQKENI. The CDR3 covers 15 residues. Trimming left V 3 bases short and J 5 bases short, with 16 bases between. The CDR3 DNA sequence: TGTGCCAGCTCACCGCCGATGACAGGAGGAACTGAAGCTTTCTTT. Amino acid sequence: CASSPPMTGGTEAFF. Looking up the rest from reference TRBV18 and TRBJ1-1 gives the full variable domain: NAGVMQNPRHLVRRRGQEARLRCSPMKGHSHVYWYRQLPEEGLKFMVYLQKENIIDESGMPKERFSAEFPKEGPSILRIQQVVRGDSAAYFCASSPPMTGGTEAFFGQGTRLTVV.

This clonotype was counted ten times or more. The genes are TRBV4-3 and TRBJ2-7, with unresolved D. The CDR3 loop spans 12 amino acids. V lost 2 bases and J 7 bases, leaving 9 bases between the germline ends. Looked up from germline, CDR1 is LGHNA and CDR2 is YSLEER. The DNA for the CDR3 is TGCGCCAGCAGCCAATATTGTAGGGAGCAGTACGTC. It is translated as CASSQYCREQYV.

This clonotype came up a few times. The chain joins TRBV7-2 to TRBJ1-2, with unresolved D. Trimming removed 2 bases from V and 0 bases from J, with 7 bases in between. Per germline, CDR1 SGHTA and CDR2 FQGNSA. This CDR3 is 14 amino acids long. CDR3 protein: CASSLYVPNYGYTF. For the CDR3, the DNA is TGTGCCAGCAGCTTATACGTGCCTAACTATGGCTACACCTTC.

This clonotype occurred once. The V gene is TRBV12-3 or TRBV12-4, the J gene TRBJ1-5; D not resolved. The V end was cut by 3 bases, the J end by 5 bases, with 11 bases between. The CDR3 has 14 residues. CDR3: CASSLSLPDQPQHF. Written as DNA, the CDR3 is TGTGCCAGCAGTTTGTCTCTTCCGGATCAGCCCCAGCATTTT.

Only a few counts were recorded for this clonotype. This chain joins TRBV11-1 and TRBJ2-1; 9 nucleotides line up with TRBD2. The CDR3 extends over 16 amino acids. V lost 3 bases and J lost 0; bases outside the gene matches: 3. CDR1 SGHAT and CDR2 FQDESV come from the germline V gene (reference sequence). The CDR3 loop reads CASSFLAGYSYNEQFF. CDR3 DNA sequence: TGTGCCAGCAGCTTCCTAGCGGGGTACTCCTACAATGAGCAGTTCTTC.

The chain has TRBV7-2 and TRBJ2-7; TRBD1 is a possible D gene (6 bases). Trimming left V 5 bases short and J 3 bases short, with 17 bases between. CDR1 is SGHTA, CDR2 FQGNSA, per germline. The CDR3 is made up of 15 amino acids. CDR3 DNA: TGTGCCAGCAGCCCAGGCATTGGGACAAGCTACGAGCAGTACGTC. Translating gives CASSPGIGTSYEQYV.

This clonotype was picked up one time. The chain recombines TRBV25-1 with TRBJ2-2; 7 bases are a match to TRBD1. The CDR3 consists of 14 residues. J gave up 0 bases and V 8 bases, and 3 bases lay outside the gene matches. Germline assignment: CDR1 MGHDK and CDR2 SYGVNS. The CDR3 DNA is TGTGCCAGCGGGGACAGATCGAACACCGGGGAGCTGTTTTTT. The encoded protein is CASGDRSNTGELFF.

The table lists this clonotype with a few counts. The V call is TRBV2, the J call TRBJ1-3; D not resolved. Per germline, CDR1 SNHLY and CDR2 FYNNEI. V lost 2 bases, J lost 0 bases, and 5 bases lay in between. The CDR3 consists of 14 residues. Here the CDR3 DNA reads TGTGCCAGCAGTGAACTCGTCTCTGGAAACACCATATATTTT. The encoded protein is CASSELVSGNTIYF.

The chain has TRBV4-3 and TRBJ2-3; 7 nucleotides agree with TRBD2. The CDR3 loop spans 16 amino acids. Germline values: CDR1 LGHNA, CDR2 YSLEER. The trim removed 3 bases at V and 6 bases at J, leaving 12 bases unmatched. The CDR3, as DNA: TGCGCCAGCAGCCATCTGGAGCGGGGAATAGGGGATACGCAGTATTTT. This sequence encodes CASSHLERGIGDTQYF.

The chain links TRBV18 to TRBJ1-1; perhaps TRBD1 as D (6 bases). The germline CDR1 and CDR2 sequences are KGHSH and LQKENI. The CDR3 loop spans 17 amino acids. The V and J ends lost 3 bases and 5 bases respectively, with 22 bases between them. The CDR3 bases are TGTGCCAGCTCACCCTTATCGAGGGGGGGGGCACGTACTGAAGCTTTCTTT. Amino acids: CASSPLSRGGARTEAFF.

The V call is TRBV7-2, the J call TRBJ1-5; no clear D. The CDR3 is 13 residues long. Trimming removed 1 base at V and 7 bases at J, with 8 bases between. The germline CDR1 and CDR2 sequences are SGHTA and FQGNSA. Here the CDR3 DNA reads TGTGCCAGCAGCTTAGTAGCGGGACAGCCCCAGCATTTT. Protein: CASSLVAGQPQHF.

This clonotype was seen more than once but under ten times. This rearrangement joins TRBV7-8 to TRBJ1-1; no clear D. The CDR3 is 14 amino acids. Per the germline V gene, CDR1 is SGHVS and CDR2 is FQNEAQ. Trimming removed 2 bases at V and 1 base at J, with 8 bases between. CDR3 loop: CASSLRLANTEAFF. DNA for the CDR3: TGTGCCAGCAGCTTAAGGTTGGCGAACACTGAAGCTTTCTTT.

V usage is TRBV5-1 and J usage is TRBJ1-3; D is uncertain. Looked up from germline, CDR1 is SGHRS and CDR2 is YFSETQ. Trimming shortened V by 2 bases and J by 4 bases, and 13 bases separated the two germline ends. The CDR3 is 15 amino acids. Here the CDR3 reads CASSLSPESGNTIYF. The CDR3 DNA follows: TGCGCCAGCAGCTTATCCCCGGAGTCGGGAAACACCATATATTTT.

The chain couples TRBV25-1 to TRBJ2-3; D might be TRBD1 (5 bases). Trimming took off 6 bases at V and 1 base at J, with 14 bases between the two ends. CDR1 and CDR2 (germline): MGHDK, SYGVNS. The CDR3 totals 15 residues. The CDR3 reads CASRNSRGGTDTQYF. CDR3 DNA: TGTGCCAGCAGGAACTCAAGGGGTGGCACAGATACGCAGTATTTT.

This rearrangement joins TRBV5-1 to TRBJ2-3; unclear D gene. Germline V gives CDR1 SGHRS, CDR2 YFSETQ. Trimming left V 6 bases short and J 0 bases short, with 11 bases between. The CDR3 covers 14 residues. CDR3 DNA sequence: TGCGCCAGCAAGGCGGCAGCTAGCACAGATACGCAGTATTTT. Translated: CASKAAASTDTQYF.